These 32 T cell receptor beta chains came from one sample sequenced in a study of T cell therapy after organ transplantation. Described time point: 4-8 weeks after completion of therapy. TCRdb keeps only in-frame clones here, not all; method: immunoSEQ multiplex PCR. The sample consists of thousands of clones, about 80% of them appearing once. Their antigen targets remain unknown. The input for sequencing was CD8+ T cells from blood, taken after autologous CMV-specific T cell therapy. These receptors were collected from a human patient who had received a solid organ transplant and had CMV disease. Part of the T cells may come from the graft donor.

The chain has TRBV6-6 and TRBJ1-1; D is undetermined. Germline CDR1 MNHNY, CDR2 SVGAGI (reference sequence). Trimming took 0 bases from V and 10 from J, leaving 6 bases between them. The CDR3 extends over 11 amino acids. CDR3 nucleotide sequence: TGTGCCAGCAGTTACTCCGGTGGAGCTTTCTTT. It yields the protein CASSYSGGAFF.

This clone was counted between two and nine times. This chain links TRBV19 with TRBJ2-1; D unresolved. Looked up from germline, CDR1 is LNHDA and CDR2 is SQIVND (reference sequence). Between the trimmed V and J ends, which lost 1 base and 7 bases, there was a span of 2 bases. The length of the CDR3 is 11 residues. CDR3 sequence (DNA): TGTGCCAGTAGTATAGTAAATGAGCAGTTCTTC. Protein product: CASSIVNEQFF.

The rearrangement links TRBV30 to TRBJ2-7; 11 positions agree with TRBD1. Unmatched junction bases numbered 3, after V lost 5 bases and J lost 6 bases. CDR3 length: 12 amino acids. CDR1 is GTSNPN and CDR2 is SVGIG in the germline V gene (reference sequence). The CDR3 loop is CAWGQGAGEQYF. The CDR3 DNA sequence: TGTGCCTGGGGACAGGGGGCAGGCGAGCAGTACTTC.

In its sample, this clone was seen a few times. The rearrangement uses TRBV7-3 and TRBJ2-7; D might be TRBD2 (6 bases). The CDR3 contains 15 residues. The germline V gene encodes CDR1 SGHTA and CDR2 FQGTGA. V shed 2 bases and J shed 7 bases, with 18 bases lying between them. The CDR3 region has the DNA TGTGCCAGCAGCTTATACGGGGGACCGAAAGTTGAGCAGTACTTC. This sequence encodes CASSLYGGPKVEQYF.

The rearrangement uses TRBV6-1 and TRBJ1-5, with D uncertain. The length of the CDR3 is 10 residues. Between the trimmed V and J ends, which lost 6 bases and 9 bases, there was a span of 6 bases. Germline assignment: CDR1 MNHNS and CDR2 SASEGT. CDR3 amino acids: CASSLMPQHF. The CDR3 DNA reads as TGTGCCAGCAGCCTCATGCCCCAGCATTTT.

This chain links TRBV6-5 with TRBJ2-1; TRBD1 aligns across 7 bases. Germline CDR1 MNHEY, CDR2 SVGAGI. Trimming removed 3 bases from V and 3 bases from J; junction bases left unmatched: 8. This CDR3 is built from 16 residues. CDR3: CASSYTDRRGYNEQFF. DNA for the CDR3: TGTGCCAGCAGTTATACGGACAGGAGAGGCTACAATGAGCAGTTCTTC.

The CDR3 coding sequence is TGTGCCAGCAGCTTGGGACAGGACCATTTGGAGCAGTACTTC. As protein: CASSLGQDHLEQYF. The rearrangement uses TRBV5-6 and TRBJ2-7; tentatively, D is TRBD1 (6 bases). CDR3 size: 14 residues. The V end was cut by 0 bases, the J end by 7 bases, with 14 bases between. Germline lookup yields CDR1 SGHDT and CDR2 YYEEEE.

The rearrangement joins TRBV30 to TRBJ1-1; no clear D gene. This CDR3 is 13 amino acids long. Germline V gene sequence: CDR1 GTSNPN, CDR2 SVGIG (reference sequence). Trimming took off 4 bases at V and 0 bases at J, with 9 bases between the two ends. The CDR3 DNA follows: TGTGCCTGGAACTTGGTGGTGAACACTGAAGCTTTCTTT. Its protein product is CAWNLVVNTEAFF.

The chain recombines TRBV25-1 with TRBJ1-1, with 7 nucleotides matching TRBD1. CDR3 length: 13 amino acids. With V trimmed by 7 bases and J by 5 bases, 7 bases remained unmatched. Germline CDR1 MGHDK, CDR2 SYGVNS. DNA for the CDR3: TGTGCCAGCAATCGAGGGGGCATGACTGAAGCTTTCTTT. Its protein product is CASNRGGMTEAFF.

The genes are TRBV5-1 and TRBJ2-1; 13 bases fit TRBD2. V gave up 0 bases and J gave up 8 bases; unmatched junction bases: 2. CDR1 and CDR2 (germline): SGHRS, YFSETQ. CDR3 size: 15 residues. The CDR3 is CASSLGTSGSYEQFF. The DNA for the CDR3 is TGCGCCAGCAGCTTGGGGACTAGCGGGAGTTATGAGCAGTTCTTC.

The V gene is TRBV27, the J gene TRBJ1-1; D ambiguous. Germline lookup yields CDR1 MNHEY and CDR2 SMNVEV (reference sequence). This CDR3 region has 17 residues. V was trimmed by 2 bases and J by 1 base, leaving 17 bases between them. The CDR3 coding sequence is TGTGCCAGCAGTTTAGGAAGAGCGTGGACTGGGAACACTGAAGCTTTCTTT. As protein: CASSLGRAWTGNTEAFF.

CDR3 in amino acids: CASSERQGVDEQYF. For the CDR3, the DNA is TGCGCCAGCAGCGAAAGACAGGGCGTCGACGAGCAGTACTTC. The chain employs TRBV4-1 and TRBJ2-7; 7 bases map to TRBD1. CDR3 length: 14 residues. J gave up 5 bases and V 5 bases, and 9 bases lay outside the gene matches. Germline CDR1 and CDR2: MGHRA and YSYEKL.

The chain couples TRBV19 to TRBJ2-3, with 9 bases identical to TRBD1. The germline CDR1 and CDR2 sequences are LNHDA and SQIVND (reference sequence). V gave up 7 bases and J gave up 6 bases; unmatched junction bases: 5. This CDR3 has 13 residues. This chain's CDR3 is CASTDRGRDTQYF. The CDR3 region has the DNA TGTGCCAGTACGGACAGGGGCAGGGATACGCAGTATTTT.

This rearrangement joins TRBV30 to TRBJ1-2; D ambiguous. The CDR3 is 13 amino acids. Germline lookup yields CDR1 GTSNPN and CDR2 SVGIG (reference sequence). V was cut by 1 base and J by 2 bases, with 8 bases left in between. This chain's CDR3 is CAWSGAGNYGYTF. In nucleotides, the CDR3 is TGTGCCTGGAGTGGGGCAGGCAACTATGGCTACACCTTC.

The DNA of the CDR3 is TGTGCCAGCAGCCAGGGGGTCAATCAGCCCCAGCATTTT. Protein: CASSQGVNQPQHF. The V and J genes are TRBV28 and TRBJ1-5; TRBD1 matches 7 bases. The germline V gene encodes CDR1 MDHEN and CDR2 SYDVKM. There are 13 residues in the CDR3. J lost 3 bases, V lost 6 bases, and 2 bases had no gene match.

The chain uses TRBV6-6 and TRBJ1-1; D ambiguous. CDR1 and CDR2 (germline): MNHNY, SVGAGI (reference sequence). With 7 bases removed from V and 7 bases from J, the gap between germline ends came to 19 bases. The CDR3 runs 14 residues. CDR3 residues: CASTSVLGGLEAFF. The CDR3 bases are TGTGCCAGCACCTCGGTCCTCGGCGGACTTGAAGCTTTCTTT.

The chain carries TRBV9 and TRBJ1-1, with D possibly matching TRBD1 (6 bases). Trimming took 2 bases from V and 4 from J, leaving 21 bases between them. Per the germline V gene, CDR1 is SGDLS and CDR2 is YYNGEE. This CDR3 spans 17 amino acids. The CDR3 DNA follows: TGTGCCAGCAGCGTCACTCTTGAGGACAGCGCGGGCACTGAAGCTTTCTTT. Residues: CASSVTLEDSAGTEAFF.

This clone appeared once. This chain links TRBV5-1 with TRBJ1-4, with D tentatively TRBD1 (5 bases). V lost 2 bases and J lost 4, with 15 bases in between. Germline loops: CDR1 SGHRS, CDR2 YFSETQ. The CDR3 spans 16 residues. The chain's CDR3 is CASSLGTEGLNEKLFF. In DNA, the CDR3 is TGCGCCAGCAGCTTAGGGACGGAGGGGCTTAATGAAAAACTGTTTTTT.

Of note for this clone: The junction departs from the called germline gene at one end, perhaps through a read error. The gene calls are TRBV5-1 and TRBJ2-2; D unresolved. Per the germline V gene, CDR1 is SGHRS and CDR2 is YFSETQ. The CDR3 runs to 12 residues. The CDR3 sequence: CASSPLGGELFF. DNA of the CDR3: TGTGCCAGCAGCCCCCTCGGCGGGGAGCTGTTTTTT.

This chain links TRBV27 with TRBJ2-3; D possibly uses TRBD1 or TRBD2 (7 bases each). V gave up 3 bases and J gave up 4 bases, with 38 bases separating them. This CDR3 has 23 residues. CDR1 MNHEY and CDR2 SMNVEV come from the germline V gene (reference sequence). The CDR3 nucleotides are TGTGCCAGCAGTTTTTTTGGGGTTGAAGGGGGCATCGGCGGGAGCGGAGGGCCAGATACGCAGTATTTT. Protein: CASSFFGVEGGIGGSGGPDTQYF.

This clone was recorded a few times. The chain joins TRBV7-9 to TRBJ1-4; no clear D gene. V was trimmed by 1 base and J by 4 bases, leaving 13 bases between them. Germline-derived CDR1 and CDR2 are SEHNR and FQNEAQ (reference sequence). The CDR3 length is 16 residues. In nucleotides, the CDR3 is TGTGCCAGCAGCTTAGGGGTCAGCGTCCTTAATGAAAAACTGTTTTTT. It yields the protein CASSLGVSVLNEKLFF.

The genes are TRBV2 and TRBJ2-3, with TRBD2 matching over 8 bases. The CDR3 sequence is 14 residues long. The germline CDR1 and CDR2 sequences are SNHLY and FYNNEI. V lost 7 bases to trimming and J lost 1 base; unmatched junction nucleotides: 4. The CDR3 nucleotides are TGTGCCAGCATCTGGCGGGGGGGCACAGATACGCAGTATTTT. Protein product: CASIWRGGTDTQYF.

The genes are TRBV6-1 and TRBJ2-7; D call uncertain. This CDR3 is 10 amino acids long. The V gene lost 8 bases and the J gene lost 2 bases, with 4 bases spanning the gap. The germline gives CDR1 MNHNS, CDR2 SASEGT. CDR3 in amino acids: CASGAYEQYF. The CDR3 region has the DNA TGTGCCAGCGGGGCCTACGAGCAGTACTTC.

The V call is TRBV11-2, the J call TRBJ2-7; TRBD2 matches at 9 bases. The trim removed 8 bases at V and 9 bases at J, leaving 17 bases unmatched. The germline gives CDR1 SGHAT, CDR2 FQNNGV. The CDR3 has 15 amino acids. The CDR3 DNA reads as TGTGCCAGCGCGTCGAGTGCGGGAGGGTTTGATTGGCAGTACTTC. Translating it yields CASASSAGGFDWQYF.

The V gene is TRBV15, the J gene TRBJ2-1, with D perhaps TRBD2 (6 bases). Germline V gene sequence: CDR1 LNHNV, CDR2 YYDKDF (reference sequence). The V gene lost 3 bases and the J gene lost 5 bases, with 14 bases spanning the gap. The length of the CDR3 is 15 residues. The CDR3 is CATSSGAGPHNEQFF. In nucleotides, the CDR3 is TGTGCCACCAGCAGCGGGGCGGGGCCCCACAATGAGCAGTTCTTC.

The DNA for the CDR3 is TGTGCCAGCGATCGGTTTTACGAGCAGTACTTC. Translated: CASDRFYEQYF. The V and J genes are TRBV27 and TRBJ2-7; D remains unclear. There are 11 residues in the CDR3. Germline CDR1 reads MNHEY; CDR2 reads SMNVEV (reference sequence). V was cut by 8 bases and J by 4 bases, with 9 bases left in between.

This clone occurred a few times. The chain uses TRBV29-1 and TRBJ1-1; the match to TRBD1 covers 7 bases. V lost 1 base, J lost 7 bases, and 9 bases stayed unmatched. Germline assignment: CDR1 SQVTM and CDR2 ANQGSEA. The length of the CDR3 is 14 residues. The CDR3 reads CSVEGLGQNLEAFF. The DNA of the CDR3 is TGCAGCGTTGAAGGGTTGGGACAGAACCTTGAAGCTTTCTTT.

V is TRBV5-5 and J is TRBJ1-2; no definite D call. CDR3 length: 16 residues. Germline CDR1 SGHKS, CDR2 YYEKEE (reference sequence). Deletions cut 1 base from V and 6 bases from J, with 19 bases between. CDR3 nucleotides: TGTGCCAGCAGCTTGTCGCCGGACGCCGGCGGGAATGGCTACACCTTC. This codes for CASSLSPDAGGNGYTF.

The genes are TRBV29-1 and TRBJ2-1; D possibly corresponds to TRBD2 (5 bases). Trimming pared 6 bases from V and 3 bases from J, leaving 15 bases between. CDR1 is SQVTM, CDR2 ANQGSEA, per germline. This CDR3 contains 14 residues. In nucleotides, the CDR3 is TGCAGCGTGGGTAGAGCGGAGGACTACAATGAGCAGTTCTTC. Translating it yields CSVGRAEDYNEQFF.

This rearrangement joins TRBV7-3 to TRBJ2-2, with a weak D call TRBD2 (5 bases). V dropped 7 bases and J dropped 7 bases, with 13 bases sitting between them. This CDR3 is built from 13 residues. Germline V gives CDR1 SGHTA, CDR2 FQGTGA. The CDR3 spells CASNPLAVGELFF. CDR3 nucleotides: TGTGCCAGCAACCCCCTAGCAGTCGGGGAGCTGTTTTTT.

The V gene is TRBV9, the J gene TRBJ2-1, with 7 nucleotides matching TRBD1. CDR1 is SGDLS and CDR2 is YYNGEE in the germline V gene. Trimming cost V 1 base and J 5 bases; bases outside gene matches: 0. CDR3 length equals 13 residues. The CDR3 reads CASSVTGDNEQFF. CDR3 DNA: TGTGCCAGCAGCGTAACAGGGGACAATGAGCAGTTCTTC.

V gene TRBV7-2 combines with J gene TRBJ2-5; the match to TRBD1 covers 10 bases. CDR3 length: 16 residues. V was clipped by 3 bases and J by 4 bases; unmatched bases: 8. The germline gives CDR1 SGHTA, CDR2 FQGNSA. The CDR3: CASSFDIDRGLETQYF. CDR3 coding DNA: TGTGCCAGCAGCTTCGATATTGACAGGGGGCTAGAGACCCAGTACTTC. The variable domain in full, completed from reference TRBV7-2 and TRBJ2-5, reads GAGVSQSPSNKVTEKGKDVELRCDPISGHTALYWYRQSLGQGLEFLIYFQGNSAPDKSGLPSDRFSAERTGGSVSTLTIQRTQQEDSAVYLCASSFDIDRGLETQYFGPGTRLLVL.